This T cell receptor (beta chain) was found in a study of Ad26.COV2.S vaccination and SARS-CoV-2 variants. Overall study: In the study, Ad26.COV2.S was injected intramuscularly once, or twice 56 days apart.

Treatment in this sample: around 19 received Ad26.COV2.S at low or high dose, single or two shots; about 5 received placebo; per-sample allocation not given. Sample collection was performed on day 63 after the first vaccine or placebo injection. Aged 18-55 years, donor was enrolled in Boston in the early 2020s. Using immunoSEQ multiplex PCR, the repertoire was profiled, and TCRdb retains in-frame clones only, with some absent. The sample yields approximately 460,000 clones, nearly 90% seen once. Germline V gene lookup returns CDR1 SGDLS and CDR2 YYNGEE. The ends lost 0 bases at V and 5 bases at J; junction bases unmatched: 7. The CDR3 length is 15 residues.

The sequence was obtained from a person between 18 and 65 years old who received the Ad26.COV2.S COVID-19 vaccine or a placebo. The sample consisted of peripheral blood, taken in a trial of Ad26.COV2.S vaccine versus placebo. The genes are TRBV9 and TRBJ2-5, with 7 bases identical to TRBD1. CDR3 sequence (DNA): TGTGCCAGCAGCGTAGGAAACAGGGGTAGGGAGACCCAGTACTTC. It yields the protein CASSVGNRGRETQYF.